These T cell receptor beta chains were read from a single sample in a study of naive and memory T cell subsets. A single record per CDR3 protein comes from TCRdb applying MiXCR to the UMI-ligation and nested PCR reads. The repertoire holds under 150,000 distinct CDR3 sequences, 15% to 25% seen once, with more than 0.6% in the top ten. The sample taken for sequencing was naive CD8+ T cells from blood. The source of these receptors is a human donor in good health. The conserved cysteine and the conserved F or W are not part of the CDR3 here. D genes are given only for firm matches.

d_call	v_call	cdr3_length	j_call	cdr3_aa
.	TRBV6-2/TRBV6-3	11	TRBJ1-1	ASHHGSYTEAF
.	TRBV27	12	TRBJ1-5	ASSPPGGNQPQH
TRBD2	TRBV4-2	14	TRBJ2-3	ASSQEGSGRTDTQY
TRBD2	TRBV13	14	TRBJ2-2	ASSLQLAGVTGELF
.	TRBV12-3/TRBV12-4	11	TRBJ1-5	ASSNWHRQPQH
.	TRBV14	11	TRBJ1-2	ASSQATNYGYT
.	TRBV14	9	TRBJ2-1	ASSLADEQF
.	TRBV2	11	TRBJ2-2	ATILVNTGELF
.	TRBV4-1	12	TRBJ1-5	ASSQDTGTQPQH
TRBD1	TRBV9	11	TRBJ2-5	ASSVGQGETQY
.	TRBV12-3/TRBV12-4	14	TRBJ1-5	ASSPTETLSNQPQH
.	TRBV27	13	TRBJ2-1	ASSYLLGRYNEQF
TRBD2	TRBV6-6	12	TRBJ2-7	ASSPPGGSYEQY
.	TRBV4-1	13	TRBJ2-7	ASSQLQAAAYEQY
.	TRBV20-1	10	TRBJ1-5	SARDLNQPQH
.	TRBV29-1	9	TRBJ1-2	SVEDPYGYT
.	TRBV27	11	TRBJ2-1	ASSWGPPNEQF
.	TRBV12-3/TRBV12-4	11	TRBJ2-7	ASSYRTGNEQY
TRBD2	TRBV12-3/TRBV12-4	16	TRBJ2-3	ASSSPGLAGGSTDTQY
.	TRBV7-2	11	TRBJ2-7	ASSFPDGYEQY
TRBD1	TRBV7-6	12	TRBJ1-4	ASSPAGGHEKLF
TRBD2	TRBV7-3	13	TRBJ2-1	ASSLIAGGDNEQF
.	TRBV27	13	TRBJ2-1	ASSETGPRYNEQF
TRBD2	TRBV6-2/TRBV6-3	15	TRBJ2-1	ASSTILAGGGDNEQF
TRBD2	TRBV7-8	14	TRBJ2-3	ASSPRVAGGTDTQY
TRBD2	TRBV29-1	16	TRBJ2-1	SVVLPAGGGVDYNEQF
.	TRBV19	14	TRBJ2-1	ASSNRDGGFVNEQF
.	TRBV10-3	13	TRBJ2-3	AISESIAGADTQY
TRBD1	TRBV2	9	TRBJ1-1	ASLLQGMAF
.	TRBV3-1	13	TRBJ2-3	ASSQDPSGTDTQY
TRBD1	TRBV19	14	TRBJ1-5	ASSIDGTGGGQPQH
.	TRBV20-1	13	TRBJ2-7	SARDLAGKAYEQY
.	TRBV24-1	12	TRBJ2-1	ATSASSPYNEQF
TRBD1	TRBV24-1	13	TRBJ2-7	ATSDHRDSSYEQY
.	TRBV27	14	TRBJ2-6	ASSLVGASGANVLT
TRBD1	TRBV6-6	15	TRBJ1-4	ASSHVLPGQGYEKLF
TRBD2	TRBV20-1	14	TRBJ2-1	SARFASGSEYNEQF
TRBD1	TRBV4-1	15	TRBJ2-1	ASSQATRTGIYNEQF
.	TRBV11-2	10	TRBJ2-1	ASSFGLYEQF
.	TRBV7-9	11	TRBJ2-5	ASRADQQETQY
.	TRBV6-5	13	TRBJ2-7	ASKDSGTRDYEQY
.	TRBV7-9	12	TRBJ2-7	ASSLVGTTYEQY